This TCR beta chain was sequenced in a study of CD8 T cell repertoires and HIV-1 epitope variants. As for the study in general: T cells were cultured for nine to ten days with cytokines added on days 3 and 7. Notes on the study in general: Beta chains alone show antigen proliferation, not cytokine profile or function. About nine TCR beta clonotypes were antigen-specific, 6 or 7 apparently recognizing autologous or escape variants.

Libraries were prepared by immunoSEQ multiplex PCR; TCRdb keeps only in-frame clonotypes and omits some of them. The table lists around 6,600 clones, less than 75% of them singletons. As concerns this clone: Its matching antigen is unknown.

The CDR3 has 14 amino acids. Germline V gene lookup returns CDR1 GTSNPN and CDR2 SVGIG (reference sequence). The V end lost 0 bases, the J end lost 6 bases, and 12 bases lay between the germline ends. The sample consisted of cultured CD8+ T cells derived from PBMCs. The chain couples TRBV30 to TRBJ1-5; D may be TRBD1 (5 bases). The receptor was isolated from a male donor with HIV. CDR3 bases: TGTGCCTGGAGTGTAATAGGGACGGGTCAGCCCCAGCATTTT. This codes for CAWSVIGTGQPQHF.